A selection of T cell receptor beta chains follows, all from one sample in a study of T cells in Graves' hyperthyroidism and ophthalmopathy. TCRdb fed the multiplex PCR reads into MiXCR, producing one record per CDR3 protein. The sample comprises a few hundred thousand distinct CDR3 sequences, under 15% of which are singletons, and less than 35% rests with the top ten. Material for sequencing was blood. All receptors derive from a woman in her 30s with Graves' hyperthyroidism. The CDR3 runs from the conserved cysteine through the conserved F or W.

j_gene,v_gene,CDR3aa
TRBJ2-7,TRBV6-1,CASGRDSSNEQYF
TRBJ2-7,TRBV6-2/TRBV6-3,CASSNNPYEQYF
TRBJ2-7,TRBV2,CASSDSAGVYEQYF
TRBJ2-2,TRBV19,CASSIPGKNTGELFF
TRBJ1-5,TRBV7-8,CASSLFRGDNQPQHF
TRBJ2-3,TRBV5-4,CASGDGSSSDTQYF
TRBJ2-3,TRBV2,CASSELAGGPRTDTQYF
TRBJ2-7,TRBV20-1,CSALSGSTYEQYF
TRBJ2-1,TRBV5-1,CASSLNMGNEQFF
TRBJ2-1,TRBV24-1,CATSDSGTGSYNEQFF
TRBJ2-6,TRBV7-9,CASSLGQGVSSSGANVLTF
TRBJ1-5,TRBV2,CASSNDQTFSNQPQHF
TRBJ2-1,TRBV7-9,CASSSLEGREFDEQFF
TRBJ2-3,TRBV14,CASSQAGLGTDTQYF
TRBJ2-1,TRBV6-1,CASSEEWGLKNNEQFF
TRBJ2-2,TRBV6-1,CASSYGENTGELFF
TRBJ2-1,TRBV11-2,CASSFGTGAGDEQFF
TRBJ1-3,TRBV6-1,CASKKGGYSSGNTIYF
TRBJ1-1,TRBV3-1,CASSRVGVGTEAFF
TRBJ2-7,TRBV7-2,CASSSRAGGYEQYF
TRBJ2-5,TRBV11-3,CASSLGSSAKETQYF
TRBJ2-5,TRBV2,CASSGPRTSGDPFGRDF
TRBJ1-6,TRBV6-1,CASSEGFSPLHF
TRBJ1-3,TRBV20-1,CSAYRDYGSGNTIYF
TRBJ1-5,TRBV19,CASSIGRSLVNQPQHF
TRBJ1-2,TRBV2,CASSEEAGAGNGYTF
TRBJ2-1,TRBV2,CARGGSSGRAGEQFF
TRBJ2-3,TRBV18,CASSPQKGPGQTQYF
TRBJ2-3,TRBV29-1,CSVVQGSTDTQYF
TRBJ2-1,TRBV3-1,CASSREVREGVQFF
TRBJ2-5,TRBV6-2/TRBV6-3,CASSYQIAGVNQETQYF
TRBJ2-7,TRBV11-2,CASSSGLRLYEQYF
TRBJ1-4,TRBV12-3/TRBV12-4,CASSETGGGEKLFF
TRBJ2-4,TRBV24-1,CATSEGTGLAKNIQYF
TRBJ2-1,TRBV4-1,CASSQGSQGTNEQFF
TRBJ2-1,TRBV27,CASKTPSGGEQFF
TRBJ2-7,TRBV19,CASSNTDRNRYEQYF
TRBJ2-2,TRBV20-1,CSARDPTRQYGGELFF
TRBJ1-4,TRBV10-3,CATLQGAGEKLFF